The text below deals with one T cell receptor (beta chain). The record originates from a study of blood T cell repertoires in COVID-19. Study at large: T cells, B-cell-depleted T cells, or PBMCs provided the cDNA or gDNA that served as material.

The age range of participants was about 18 to 100 years, with residence in around 22 US areas. Clinical histories supplied by participants themselves formed the basis of cohort assignment. Profiled with immunoSEQ multiplex PCR; TCRdb holds only in-frame clones, not every one. Of about 210,000 clones listed, 81% are singletons. V lost 0 bases, J lost 5 bases, and 14 bases lay in between. Per the germline V gene, CDR1 is SEHNR and CDR2 is FQNEAQ (reference sequence). The CDR3 length is 15 residues. Sequenced: PBMCs or T cells enriched from blood (not recorded which). This chain connects TRBV7-9 to TRBJ2-7; D might be TRBD1 (6 bases). The TCR comes from a woman aged 45 to 65 with acute COVID-19. The DNA of the CDR3 is TGTGCCAGCAGCTTAGCGTCTCTCAGGGGTAACGAGCAGTACTTC. It yields the protein CASSLASLRGNEQYF.